This record concerns one T cell receptor beta chain sequence. Its antigen is still unknown. This entry comes from a study of T cell responses to AZD1222 COVID-19 vaccine. Study-wide points: Seropositive AZD1222 recipients at baseline numbered only five or six. Spike-specific TCR breadth and depth were elevated following two AZD1222 doses. Repertoire samples came only from after the peak T cell response. At 160-218 and 743-854, vaccine-associated CD4 TCRs were dominant, and they spanned spike.

Here immunoSEQ multiplex PCR was the method, and the copy in TCRdb shows in-frame clones only, minus some. The data show some 130,000 clones, with around 90% seen just once and roughly 5.2% held by the top ten. Germline V gives CDR1 LGHNT, CDR2 FRNRAP. Trimming left V 3 bases short and J 7 bases short, with 9 bases between. The CDR3 length is 12 residues. The sample in question was peripheral blood, obtained 28 days after the second AZD1222 dose. The V and J genes are TRBV12-5 and TRBJ1-2; no clear D gene. The sequence derives from an adult who received the AZD1222 COVID-19 vaccine. The CDR3: CASGLRGGGYTF. The CDR3 region has the DNA TGTGCTAGTGGTTTAAGAGGAGGTGGCTACACCTTC.